Presented here are 29 T cell receptor beta chains from one specimen sequenced in a study of regulatory T cells in long-lasting Graves disease. Building of the TCR beta libraries involved iRepertoire HTBI primers and Arm-PCR of CDR3 regions. MiXCR, applied by TCRdb to the multiplex PCR reads, yields one record per CDR3 protein. The table includes about 470,000 distinct CDR3 sequences, around 21% detected once. The time point is: persistent/refractory GD, antithyroid drugs over 5 years with positive TRAb. The TCR library was made from RNA extracted from PBMCs. The sequencing here drew on peripheral blood mononuclear cells (PBMCs), taken when the disease was refractory, from a patient treated with antithyroid drugs. The receptors here all came from a female donor with Graves disease.

This sequence joins TRBV4-1 and TRBJ1-1, with unresolved D. V shed 3 bases and J shed 1 base, with 12 bases lying between them. There are 15 residues in the CDR3. Germline assignment: CDR1 MGHRA and CDR2 YSYEKL. For the CDR3, the DNA is TGCGCCAGCAGCCAGGGCCCCCAAGGGAACACTGAAGCTTTCTTT. Translated: CASSQGPQGNTEAFF.

This clonotype was seen a few times. The chain has TRBV7-3 and TRBJ2-5; perhaps D is TRBD1 or TRBD2 (5 bases each). V lost 5 bases to trimming and J lost 7 bases, with 11 bases between them. The CDR3 has 12 amino acids. Germline CDR1 SGHTA, CDR2 FQGTGA. The CDR3 DNA follows: TGTGCCAGCAGCCAGGGTCGGGGGACCCAGTACTTC. Amino acid sequence: CASSQGRGTQYF.

The J gene is TRBJ2-7, the V gene TRBV5-1; 7 positions match TRBD1. Germline V gives CDR1 SGHRS, CDR2 YFSETQ. V was clipped by 1 base and J by 3 bases; unmatched bases: 7. This CDR3 comprises 15 residues. The CDR3 loop reads CASSLWPGGIYEQYF. CDR3 nucleotides: TGCGCCAGCAGCTTGTGGCCAGGGGGAATCTACGAGCAGTACTTC.

V and J are TRBV30 and TRBJ2-1, with TRBD2 matching over 7 bases. Germline CDR1 reads GTSNPN; CDR2 reads SVGIG (reference sequence). J gave up 5 bases and V 2 bases, and 9 bases lay outside the gene matches. The CDR3 extends over 15 amino acids. The CDR3 DNA is TGTGCCTGGAGTCTTGGCCTAGCGGTCAACAATGAGCAGTTCTTC. It is translated as CAWSLGLAVNNEQFF.

V and J are TRBV4-3 and TRBJ2-7; possibly TRBD1 for D (5 bases). The germline V and J ends were trimmed by 0 bases and 8 bases, with 8 bases remaining between them. Germline-derived CDR1 and CDR2 are LGHNA and YSLEER. The CDR3 consists of 12 residues. This CDR3 is CASSQDRGQQYF. DNA of the CDR3: TGCGCCAGCAGCCAAGATAGGGGCCAGCAGTACTTC.

This clonotype was recorded a few times. The chain recombines TRBV6-5 with TRBJ1-2; D may be TRBD1 (6 bases). The CDR3 totals 15 residues. Trimming took 3 bases from V and 5 from J, leaving 16 bases between them. Per germline, CDR1 MNHEY and CDR2 SVGAGI. The CDR3 here is CASSYSGTSVYGYTF. CDR3 nucleotide sequence: TGTGCCAGCAGTTATTCCGGGACAAGTGTTTATGGCTACACCTTC.

This clonotype turned up a few times. The V gene is TRBV30, the J gene TRBJ1-2; D is possibly TRBD1 (6 bases). Germline CDR1 GTSNPN, CDR2 SVGIG (reference sequence). V lost 5 bases and J 8 bases, leaving 12 bases between the germline ends. This CDR3 is 11 amino acids long. As DNA, the CDR3 is TGTGCCTGGGATACAGGGCCCGGCTACACCTTC. It specifies CAWDTGPGYTF.

V gene TRBV6-1 combines with J gene TRBJ2-1; 9 bases are shared with TRBD2. The CDR3 spans 15 residues. The germline CDR1 and CDR2 sequences are MNHNS and SASEGT. V lost 7 bases, J lost 2 bases, and 6 bases stayed unmatched. DNA of the CDR3: TGTGCCAGCACCCCTAGCGGGAATCCCTACAATGAGCAGTTCTTC. It codes for CASTPSGNPYNEQFF.

This clonotype was seen ten or more times. The chain carries TRBV6-1 and TRBJ1-1; no reliable D call. The CDR3 extends over 13 amino acids. CDR1 is MNHNS, CDR2 SASEGT, per germline. Trimming removed 7 bases from V and 0 bases from J, with 9 bases in between. The chain's CDR3 is CASNRGVNTEAFF. CDR3 sequence (DNA): TGTGCCAGCAACAGAGGCGTGAACACTGAAGCTTTCTTT.

In its sample, this clonotype was seen many times. V usage is TRBV2 and J usage is TRBJ1-3; TRBD1 agrees at 7 bases. CDR3 length: 14 residues. V was pared by 6 bases and J by 4 bases, with 6 bases of the junction left unmatched. In germline, CDR1 is SNHLY, CDR2 FYNNEI. The CDR3 region has the DNA TGTGCCAGCAGCCCACAGGGGATCGGAAACACCATATATTTT. Amino acids: CASSPQGIGNTIYF.

The sample holds many counts of this clonotype. This chain uses TRBV11-2 with TRBJ1-1; D perhaps matches TRBD1 (6 bases). The V gene lost 1 base and the J gene lost 6 bases, with 15 bases spanning the gap. Germline V CDR1 and CDR2: SGHAT, FQNNGV. The CDR3 spans 15 residues. Written as DNA, the CDR3 is TGTGCCAGCAGCTTAGTGCTAGGGGGGCAGGCTGAAGCTTTCTTT. It is translated as CASSLVLGGQAEAFF.

There are many counts of this clonotype. This chain links TRBV28 with TRBJ2-5; 10 bases map to TRBD2. Germline-derived CDR1 and CDR2 are MDHEN and SYDVKM. The CDR3 runs to 16 residues. After removal of 6 bases from V and 5 bases from J, the junction contained 12 bases not matched to a gene. CDR3 sequence (DNA): TGTGCCAGCAGCCCCGGACTAGCGGTCGGATTGGAGACCCAGTACTTC. Translation: CASSPGLAVGLETQYF.

Comment on this clonotype: This may be a read error: a much more frequent sequence differs by one nucleotide. This chain links TRBV6-1 with TRBJ1-4; D is perhaps TRBD1 (5 bases). This CDR3 is 17 amino acids long. Germline assignment: CDR1 MNHNS and CDR2 SASEGT. The CDR3 loop reads CANSDLEGSGHNEKLFF. CDR3 in DNA: TGTGCCAACAGTGACCTGGAAGGGTCAGGGCATAATGAAAAACTGTTTTTT.

This clonotype was recorded many times. The chain couples TRBV18 to TRBJ1-1, with D unclear. V was pared by 6 bases and J by 0 bases, with 11 bases between. The CDR3 consists of 14 residues. Germline CDR1 is KGHSH and CDR2 is LQKENI. CDR3 nucleotide sequence: TGTGCCAGCTCGTCTCAGAGAATGAACACTGAAGCTTTCTTT. Encoded protein: CASSSQRMNTEAFF.

The table lists this clonotype with many counts. The chain is built from TRBV12-3 or TRBV12-4 and TRBJ2-7, with D perhaps matching TRBD2 (5 bases). The germline V and J ends were trimmed by 5 bases and 6 bases, with 11 bases remaining between them. This CDR3 has 12 amino acids. The CDR3 nucleotides are TGTGCCAGCAGTCAAGGACGGGGCGAGCAGTACTTC. It encodes CASSQGRGEQYF.

This clonotype occurred many times. CDR3 nucleotide sequence: TGTGCCACCAGCAGAGGACCCATGAATCAGCCCCAGCATTTT. It specifies CATSRGPMNQPQHF. The rearrangement links TRBV15 to TRBJ1-5; D is unclear. CDR1 and CDR2 from the germline V gene are LNHNV and YYDKDF (reference sequence). V lost 1 base and J lost 4, with 8 bases in between. The CDR3 has 14 amino acids.

This clonotype has ten or more counts. The V and J genes are TRBV27 and TRBJ1-5; D not certain. Germline loops: CDR1 MNHEY, CDR2 SMNVEV (reference sequence). Between the trimmed V and J ends, which lost 5 bases and 7 bases, there was a span of 18 bases. CDR3 size: 15 residues. CDR3 in DNA: TGTGCCAGCAGTCGTAAGAGGACCGAGGGACAGCCCCAGCATTTT. This translates into CASSRKRTEGQPQHF.

This clonotype was observed at least ten times. The genes are TRBV15 and TRBJ2-2, with D perhaps matching TRBD1 or TRBD2 (5 bases each). The CDR3 has 16 residues. CDR1 and CDR2 from the germline V gene are LNHNV and YYDKDF (reference sequence). V was cut by 1 base and J by 5 bases, with 14 bases left in between. The CDR3 nucleotides are TGTGCCACCAGCAGAGGTGGGACCGTACGTACCGGGGAGCTGTTTTTT. Protein product: CATSRGGTVRTGELFF.

This clonotype was detected ten times or more. The gene calls are TRBV12-3 or TRBV12-4 and TRBJ2-7; 9 bases map to TRBD2. The CDR3 runs 14 residues. V was pared by 6 bases and J by 6 bases, with 9 bases of the junction left unmatched. CDR3 sequence (DNA): TGTGCCAGCAGGATAGCGGGAGTTGGAATCGAGCAGTACTTC. Its protein is CASRIAGVGIEQYF.

This clonotype was detected only a few times. The gene calls are TRBV29-1 and TRBJ2-1, with 8 bases fitting TRBD2. The length of the CDR3 is 14 residues. Looked up from germline, CDR1 is SQVTM and CDR2 is ANQGSEA. The V and J ends lost 5 bases and 9 bases, in that order; junction bases with no gene match: 12. In nucleotides, the CDR3 is TGCAGCGTTCGTTCTCCGGGAGGGCCGGGTGAGCAGTTCTTC. Translated, it gives CSVRSPGGPGEQFF.

This chain connects TRBV14 to TRBJ2-7; 10 nucleotides line up with TRBD2. Germline CDR1 reads SGHDN; CDR2 reads FVKESK. V was pared by 1 base and J by 4 bases, with 4 bases of the junction left unmatched. This CDR3 spans 15 amino acids. The CDR3 reads CASSQGSGRSYEQYF. DNA of the CDR3: TGTGCCAGCAGCCAAGGTAGCGGGAGGTCGTACGAGCAGTACTTC.

This clonotype was detected ten times or more. The chain combines TRBV10-3 with TRBJ2-7, with D possibly matching TRBD1 (6 bases). The CDR3 sequence is 14 residues long. V lost 2 bases to trimming and J lost 3 bases, with 11 bases between them. Germline loops: CDR1 ENHRY, CDR2 SYGVKD. CDR3 residues: CAISEVTGNYEQYF. In DNA, the CDR3 is TGTGCCATCAGTGAGGTAACAGGGAACTACGAGCAGTACTTC.

This clonotype showed up many times. The chain is built from TRBV7-8 and TRBJ2-7; 13 bases line up with TRBD2. The CDR3 length is 18 residues. V lost 3 bases and J lost 0; bases outside the gene matches: 8. The germline gives CDR1 SGHVS, CDR2 FQNEAQ. CDR3 coding DNA: TGTGCCAGCAGCTTCCCCGGGACTAGCGGGATTCCCTCCTACGAGCAGTACTTC. Translating it yields CASSFPGTSGIPSYEQYF.

This clonotype was seen at least ten times. This rearrangement joins TRBV7-8 to TRBJ2-7, with TRBD2 as a possible D gene (5 bases). V was pared by 0 bases and J by 2 bases, with 8 bases between. The CDR3 has 14 residues. Per the germline V gene, CDR1 is SGHVS and CDR2 is FQNEAQ. The CDR3 region has the DNA TGTGCCAGCAGCTTAGCCTCAGCGGCCTACGAGCAGTACTTC. It specifies CASSLASAAYEQYF.

This clonotype occurred many times. V gene TRBV6-1 combines with J gene TRBJ2-7; 7 nucleotides align to TRBD1. The V gene's germline CDR1 is MNHNS and CDR2 SASEGT. Trimming at V came to 6 bases and at J to 3 bases, leaving 14 bases not matched to a gene. The CDR3 extends over 16 amino acids. This CDR3 is CASSLENTRQGYEQYF. CDR3 in DNA: TGTGCCAGCAGCCTGGAAAACACGCGACAGGGCTACGAGCAGTACTTC.

This clonotype was seen repeatedly, ten times or more. The rearrangement uses TRBV19 and TRBJ1-2; a possible D gene is TRBD1 (6 bases). CDR1 is LNHDA and CDR2 is SQIVND in the germline V gene (reference sequence). Trimming took off 3 bases at V and 0 bases at J, with 8 bases between the two ends. The length of the CDR3 is 14 residues. The CDR3 region is CASSIGTTNYGYTF. Written as DNA, the CDR3 is TGTGCCAGTAGTATTGGGACAACTAACTATGGCTACACCTTC.

This clonotype was counted a few times. CDR3: CASSPQGAHTGELFF. CDR3 nucleotides: TGTGCCAGCAGCCCGCAGGGGGCCCACACCGGGGAGCTGTTTTTT. This chain links TRBV7-3 with TRBJ2-2; TRBD1 matches 8 bases. This CDR3 comprises 15 residues. Germline trimming cut 5 bases from V and 3 bases from J; bases unmatched to any gene: 5. Germline assignment: CDR1 SGHTA and CDR2 FQGTGA.

This clonotype was observed at least ten times. The chain carries TRBV30 and TRBJ1-1; D perhaps matches TRBD1 (6 bases). Trimming shortened V by 2 bases and J by 5 bases, and 15 bases separated the two germline ends. Germline CDR1 GTSNPN, CDR2 SVGIG (reference sequence). This CDR3 has 14 residues. The CDR3 spells CAWSQGGQGTEAFF. The CDR3 DNA follows: TGTGCCTGGAGTCAGGGCGGGCAGGGGACTGAAGCTTTCTTT.

This clonotype was found many times. This rearrangement joins TRBV2 to TRBJ2-7, with D maybe TRBD2 (5 bases). The CDR3 has 13 amino acids. Germline loops: CDR1 SNHLY, CDR2 FYNNEI. V shed 8 bases and J shed 1 base, with 12 bases lying between them. Written as DNA, the CDR3 is TGTGCCAGCGGAGGAGAAAGGTCCTACGAGCAGTACTTC. The encoded protein is CASGGERSYEQYF. The full variable domain, in which reference TRBV2 and TRBJ2-7 provide the parts outside the CDR3, is EPEVTQTPSHQVTQMGQEVILRCVPISNHLYFYWYRQILGQKVEFLVSFYNNEISEKSEIFDDQFSVERPDGSNFTLKIRSTKLEDSAMYFCASGGERSYEQYFGPGTRLTVT.